This T cell receptor beta chain is from a study of blood T cell repertoires in COVID-19. Study context: T cells, B-cell-depleted T cells, or PBMCs provided the cDNA or gDNA that served as material.

As for this clone: Additional DNA sequences in this sample encode the identical CDR3.

V lost 8 bases, J lost 1 base, and 9 bases lay in between. This CDR3 region has 13 residues. In germline, CDR1 is SEHNR, CDR2 FQNEAQ (reference sequence). Here immunoSEQ multiplex PCR was the method, and the copy in TCRdb shows in-frame clones only, minus some. The table shows approximately 250,000 clones, with roughly four fifths occurring only once. This sequence was found in a woman aged 50 to 65 with acute or convalescent COVID-19. Sequenced input: peripheral blood. The chain links TRBV7-9 to TRBJ1-5, with a possible D match to TRBD1 (5 bases). Here the CDR3 DNA reads TGTGCCAGCTCCAGGGAGAGCAATCAGCCCCAGCATTTT. This codes for CASSRESNQPQHF.